This TCR beta chain emerged from a study of beta chain features in type 1 diabetes. Overall study: Sorted cells examined across all samples numbered more than 100 million.

This clone has a single count. V was clipped by 2 bases and J by 5 bases, with 16 bases between them. This CDR3 has 15 residues. Per the germline V gene, CDR1 is SGHTA and CDR2 is FQGNSA. The purity of all sorted populations exceeded 98%. All of the isolated RNA was reverse transcribed, so expressed TCRB transcripts were sequenced. Libraries were prepared by immunoSEQ multiplex PCR; TCRdb keeps only in-frame clonotypes and omits some of them. The sample carries about 900,000 clones, under 20% recorded once. The chain recombines TRBV7-2 with TRBJ2-7, with D perhaps given as TRBD1 or TRBD2 (6 bases each). Sequenced material: naive CD4+ T cells from blood. The receptor's source is a woman in her late teens or twenties in good health. CDR3 DNA: TGTGCCAGCAGCTTATGGGGTTTGGGGGGCAACGAGCAGTACTTC. Its translation is CASSLWGLGGNEQYF.